The sequence of this T cell receptor (beta chain) was determined in a study of blood T cells in healthy people across ages. The CDR3 runs 12 residues. Germline values: CDR1 DFQATT, CDR2 SNEGSKA (reference sequence). PCR was performed a second time for 7 to 11 cycles using a sample-barcoded 5' primer and a J-beta primer mix. Each cDNA molecule carried a tag from a template-switch adaptor that contained 12 random nucleotides. CDR3-containing paired-end reads numbered at least 2.5 million in each sample. MiXCR was run by TCRdb on the 5' RACE reads, yielding one entry per CDR3 protein. The sample includes hundreds of thousands of distinct CDR3 sequences, under 65% seen only once; the top ten take 35% to 40%. With regard to this clonotype: Antigen: not known.

Study-level results: Aged donors had fewer naive CD4+ cells and lower diversity than long-lived donors. While age rose, TCR beta diversity per million T cells dropped in a roughly linear way.

The specimen was blood. The receptor's source is a man between 60 and 75 years old in good health. The J gene is TRBJ1-4, the V gene TRBV20-1; 9 bases line up with TRBD1. This chain's CDR3 is CSATGGREKLFF. The CDR3 DNA reads as TGCAGCGCAACAGGGGGCAGGGAAAAACTGTTTTTT.